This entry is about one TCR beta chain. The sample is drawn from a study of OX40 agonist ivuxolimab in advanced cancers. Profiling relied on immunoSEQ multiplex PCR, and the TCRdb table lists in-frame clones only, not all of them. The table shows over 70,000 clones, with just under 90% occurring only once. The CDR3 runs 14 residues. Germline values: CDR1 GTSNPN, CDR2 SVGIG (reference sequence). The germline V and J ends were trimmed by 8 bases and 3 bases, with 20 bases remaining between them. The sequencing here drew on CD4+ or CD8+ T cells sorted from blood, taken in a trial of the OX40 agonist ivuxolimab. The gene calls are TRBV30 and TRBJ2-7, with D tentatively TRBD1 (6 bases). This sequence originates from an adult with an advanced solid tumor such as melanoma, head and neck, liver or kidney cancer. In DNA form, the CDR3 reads TGTGCCGGGGAGTTGAGGGGGAACATCTACGAGCAGTACTTC. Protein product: CAGELRGNIYEQYF.